Below, 5 T cell receptor beta chains from the same sample are listed, as sequenced in a study of shared clonotypes between healthy human individuals (dated by TCRdb to 2018 to 2020). Library preparation employed the immunoSEQ multiplex PCR assay. TCRdb carries this immuneACCESS record with in-frame sequences only. Its versions omit some clonotypes, under half of them owing to an unresolved V gene in the studies checked, with the rest unexplained. The table for this sample lists about 1.1 million clones; roughly 74% of them were counted only once. More than 0.5% of the sample comes from the top ten. Sequencing was done on a sample of memory CD4+ T cells from PBMCs. The cell subset or site label corresponds to: CD45RA-negative fraction. The receptor set was obtained from a man in his late teens or twenties in good health. Some clones in this sample may be carry-over from other donors' samples.

The rearrangement joins TRBV7-8 to TRBJ2-1; 9 bases match TRBD2. V gave up 1 base and J gave up 4 bases; unmatched junction bases: 14. In germline, CDR1 is SGHVS, CDR2 FQNEAQ. The CDR3 is 19 amino acids. The CDR3 loop is CASSLVAHGGLAGYNEQFF. Here the CDR3 DNA reads TGTGCCAGCAGCTTAGTAGCCCACGGGGGCCTAGCGGGATACAATGAGCAGTTCTTC.

This chain connects TRBV14 to TRBJ2-2; unclear D gene. The CDR3 runs 15 residues. CDR1 SGHDN and CDR2 FVKESK come from the germline V gene. V lost 4 bases, J lost 0 bases, and 9 bases lay in between. This chain's CDR3 is CASSLSAANTGELFF. CDR3 DNA sequence: TGTGCCAGCAGCCTCAGCGCCGCGAACACCGGGGAGCTGTTTTTT.

The chain uses TRBV6-1 and TRBJ1-1; D is unresolved. Germline V gives CDR1 MNHNS, CDR2 SASEGT. The CDR3 has 13 residues. V lost 6 bases to trimming and J lost 11 bases, with 19 bases between them. The CDR3 sequence is CASSKVSRGSAFF. As DNA, the CDR3 is TGTGCCAGCAGCAAGGTCTCCAGAGGCAGCGCTTTCTTT.

J is TRBJ2-5 and V is TRBV7-9; no firm D call. Trimming removed 1 base from V and 5 bases from J, with 8 bases in between. The CDR3 is 13 amino acids. The germline V gene has CDR1 SEHNR and CDR2 FQNEAQ (reference sequence). The CDR3 here is CASSLGQLETQYF. In nucleotides, the CDR3 is TGTGCCAGCAGCTTAGGGCAGTTGGAGACCCAGTACTTC.

This clone was seen a single time. This chain's CDR3 is CSVTGLGGTQYF. As DNA, the CDR3 is TGCAGCGTAACGGGCCTTGGCGGTACGCAGTATTTT. The chain carries TRBV29-1 and TRBJ2-3; D is ambiguous. Trimming cost V 6 bases and J 8 bases, with 15 bases left between them. Germline V gene data show CDR1 as SQVTM and CDR2 as ANQGSEA. The CDR3 is made up of 12 amino acids.